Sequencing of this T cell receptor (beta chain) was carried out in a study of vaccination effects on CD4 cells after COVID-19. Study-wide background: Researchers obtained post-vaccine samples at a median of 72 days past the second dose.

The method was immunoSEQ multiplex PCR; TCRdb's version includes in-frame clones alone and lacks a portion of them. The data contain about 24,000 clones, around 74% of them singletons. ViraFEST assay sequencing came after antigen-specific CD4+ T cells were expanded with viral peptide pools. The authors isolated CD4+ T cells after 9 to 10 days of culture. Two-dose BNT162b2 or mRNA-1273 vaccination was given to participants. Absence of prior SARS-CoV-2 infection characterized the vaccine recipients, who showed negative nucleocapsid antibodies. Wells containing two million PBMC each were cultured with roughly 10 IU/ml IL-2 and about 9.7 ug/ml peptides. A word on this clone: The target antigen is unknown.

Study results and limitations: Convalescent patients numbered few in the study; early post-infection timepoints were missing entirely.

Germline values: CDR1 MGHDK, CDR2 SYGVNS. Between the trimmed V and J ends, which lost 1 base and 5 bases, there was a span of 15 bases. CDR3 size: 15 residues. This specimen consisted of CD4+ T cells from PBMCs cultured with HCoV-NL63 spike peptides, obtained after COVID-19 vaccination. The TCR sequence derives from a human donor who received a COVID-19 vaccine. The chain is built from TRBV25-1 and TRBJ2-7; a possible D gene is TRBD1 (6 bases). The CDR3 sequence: CASSELRDKSDEQYF. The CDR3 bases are TGTGCCAGCAGTGAATTAAGGGACAAGTCTGACGAGCAGTACTTC.